This T cell receptor beta chain was recorded in a study of CD8 T cells in ankylosing spondylitis. 5'-RACE, quantitative and with molecular barcodes, yielded the TCR beta libraries. TCRdb analysed the 5' RACE reads with MiXCR anew, one entry per CDR3 protein. This table has about 390,000 distinct CDR3 sequences, around 22% appearing once. Notes on the study in general: Past studies reported some motif variants in reactive arthritis synovial fluid and blood. For ankylosing spondylitis blood, a TCR beta motif of several highly homologous variants appeared characteristic. Disease-linked clones, CD8+, were relatively rare in peripheral blood. In ankylosing spondylitis patients, matched synovial fluid reportedly showed significant enrichment of disease-linked clones.

Trimming took 7 bases from V and 5 from J; bases not matched to a gene: 4. This CDR3 has 13 amino acids. This clonotype was detected only a few times. Its antigen is as yet unknown. Source material: blood, either unsorted or a sorted T cell fraction (not recorded which). The chain is built from TRBV12-3 or TRBV12-4 and TRBJ1-2, with TRBD1 matching over 10 bases. This receptor was identified in a male donor with ankylosing spondylitis. CDR3 protein: CASTWTGGYGYTF. As DNA, the CDR3 is TGTGCCAGCACCTGGACAGGGGGGTATGGCTACACCTTC.